This TCR beta chain is drawn from a study of blood T cells in healthy people across ages. No fewer than 6.5 million PBMCs went into each sample. Germline lookup yields CDR1 LGHDT and CDR2 YNNKEL (reference sequence). The CDR3 loop spans 12 amino acids. The V end was cut by 8 bases, the J end by 5 bases, with 9 bases between. Notes on this clonotype: Its specificity is not known.

It was with a sample-barcoded 5' primer and a J-beta primer mix that a second PCR of about 7 to 12 cycles was run. TCRdb re-called the 5' RACE reads with MiXCR, one entry per CDR3 protein. Of fewer than 800,000 distinct CDR3 sequences listed, around 45% are singletons. Study results and limitations: Long-lived and aged donors differed, with more naive CD4+ cells and higher diversity in the long-lived. Older age went with lower TCR beta diversity per million T cells, in a roughly linear way.

The sample taken for sequencing was blood. The chain carries TRBV3-1 and TRBJ1-4; weak D call: TRBD1 (5 bases). This clonotype was sampled from a woman aged 55 to 70 in good health. Here the CDR3 DNA reads TGTGCCAGCCAGGGAGGCAATGAAAAACTGTTTTTT. This gives the protein CASQGGNEKLFF. Using reference TRBV3-1 and TRBJ1-4 for the parts outside the CDR3, the full variable domain is DTAVSQTPKYLVTQMGNDKSIKCEQNLGHDTMYWYKQDSKKFLKIMFSYNNKELIINETVPNRFSPKSPDKAHLNLHINSLELGDSAVYFCASQGGNEKLFFGSGTQLSVL.